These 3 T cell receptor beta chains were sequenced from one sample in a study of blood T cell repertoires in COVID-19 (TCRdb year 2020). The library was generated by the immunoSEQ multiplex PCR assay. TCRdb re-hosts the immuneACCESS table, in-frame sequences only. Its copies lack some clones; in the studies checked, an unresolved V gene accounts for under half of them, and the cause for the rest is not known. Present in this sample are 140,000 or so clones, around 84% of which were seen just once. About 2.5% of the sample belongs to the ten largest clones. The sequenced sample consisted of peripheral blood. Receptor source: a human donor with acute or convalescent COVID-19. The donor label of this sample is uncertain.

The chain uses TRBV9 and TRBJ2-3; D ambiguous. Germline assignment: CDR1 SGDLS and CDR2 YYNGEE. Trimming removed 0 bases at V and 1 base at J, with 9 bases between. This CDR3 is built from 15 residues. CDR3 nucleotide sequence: TGTGCCAGCAGCGTAGCGGGTTCAGGCACAGATACGCAGTATTTT. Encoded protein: CASSVAGSGTDTQYF.

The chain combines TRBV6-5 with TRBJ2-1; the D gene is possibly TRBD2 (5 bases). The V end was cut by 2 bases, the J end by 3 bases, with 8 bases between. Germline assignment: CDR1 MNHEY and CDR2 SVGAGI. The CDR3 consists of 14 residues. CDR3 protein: CASSYEGNYNEQFF. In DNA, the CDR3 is TGTGCCAGCAGTTACGAGGGTAACTACAATGAGCAGTTCTTC.

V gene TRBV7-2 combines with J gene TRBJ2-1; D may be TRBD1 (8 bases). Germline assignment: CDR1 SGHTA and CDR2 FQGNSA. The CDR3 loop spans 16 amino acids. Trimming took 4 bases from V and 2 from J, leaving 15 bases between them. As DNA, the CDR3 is TGTGCCAGCAGCTCGATACAGGGGGGGGCCTACAATGAGCAGTTCTTC. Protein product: CASSSIQGGAYNEQFF.